Listed here are 29 T cell receptor beta chains from one sample, sequenced in a study of blood T cell repertoires in COVID-19. Libraries were prepared by immunoSEQ multiplex PCR; TCRdb keeps only in-frame clonotypes and omits some of them. The sample yields about 200,000 clones, roughly 91% seen once. The sample consisted of peripheral blood. These TCRs come from a human donor in a cohort sampled during active COVID-19.

J is TRBJ1-5 and V is TRBV18, with D possibly being TRBD1 (6 bases). Germline V gives CDR1 KGHSH, CDR2 LQKENI. Trimming removed 2 bases at V and 11 bases at J, with 16 bases between. This CDR3 is 14 amino acids long. For the CDR3, the DNA is TGTGCCAGCTCACCAGGACAGACCATGACCTCCCAGCATTTT. Amino acid sequence: CASSPGQTMTSQHF.

V usage is TRBV7-2 and J usage is TRBJ2-2; 13 bases agree with TRBD2. The CDR3 has 16 amino acids. Germline V lookup: CDR1 SGHTA, CDR2 FQGNSA. Losses at the gene ends were 0 bases for V and 6 bases for J; bases not matched to a gene: 1. CDR3 residues: CASSLALAGGPGELFF. As DNA, the CDR3 is TGTGCCAGCAGCTTAGCACTAGCGGGAGGGCCCGGGGAGCTGTTTTTT.

This chain connects TRBV4-3 to TRBJ2-7, with 11 nucleotides matching TRBD2. In germline, CDR1 is LGHNA, CDR2 YSLEER. The CDR3 has 16 residues. Trimming removed 0 bases from V and 4 bases from J; junction bases left unmatched: 5. CDR3 nucleotides: TGCGCCAGCAGCCAAGAAGCAACTAGCGGGAGTTACGAGCAGTACTTC. Protein sequence: CASSQEATSGSYEQYF.

The rearrangement uses TRBV5-8 and TRBJ1-1, with 8 bases aligning to TRBD1. The CDR3 length is 16 residues. From germline, CDR1 is SGHTS and CDR2 YDEGEE. V lost 5 bases, J lost 1 base, and 10 bases stayed unmatched. The CDR3 loop reads CASSRGQGTRNTEAFF. CDR3 DNA: TGTGCCAGCAGTCGAGGACAGGGAACACGGAACACTGAAGCTTTCTTT.

The chain couples TRBV7-9 to TRBJ2-6; 10 bases are shared with TRBD1. The CDR3 is made up of 16 amino acids. The V segment lost 11 bases and the J segment 3 bases; nucleotides outside the gene matches: 10. Germline V gene lookup returns CDR1 SEHNR and CDR2 FQNEAQ (reference sequence). The CDR3: CAGRRTGGYGANVLTF. The DNA for the CDR3 is TGTGCCGGACGTAGGACAGGGGGGTATGGGGCCAACGTCCTGACTTTC. Filled out from reference TRBV7-9 and TRBJ2-6, the complete variable domain reads DTGVSQNPRHKITKRGQNVTFRCDPISEHNRLYWYRQTLGQGPEFLTYFQNEAQLEKSRLLSDRFSAERPKGSFSTLEIQRTEQGDSAMYLCAGRRTGGYGANVLTFGAGSRLTVL.

The V and J genes are TRBV7-8 and TRBJ2-3, with D perhaps TRBD2 (6 bases). The CDR3 contains 14 residues. V was cut by 1 base and J by 5 bases, with 10 bases left in between. Germline CDR1 SGHVS, CDR2 FQNEAQ. In DNA, the CDR3 is TGTGCCAGCAGCTTAGGTGGGCGGGAAGATACGCAGTATTTT. It encodes CASSLGGREDTQYF.

This clone was seen a few times. The chain has TRBV3-1 (or the pseudogene TRBV3-2) and TRBJ2-3, with 11 bases lining up with TRBD2. The CDR3 has 16 residues. In germline, CDR1 is LGHDT, CDR2 YNNKEL (reference sequence). J gave up 5 bases and V 2 bases, and 6 bases lay outside the gene matches. CDR3 amino acids: CASSQLAGGVGDTQYF. CDR3 DNA: TGTGCCAGCAGCCAACTAGCGGGGGGTGTAGGAGATACGCAGTATTTT.

CDR3 amino acids: CASSLAGPGNIQYF. As DNA, the CDR3 is TGTGCCAGCAGTTTAGCGGGACCGGGGAACATTCAGTACTTC. The chain has TRBV27 and TRBJ2-4; possible D gene TRBD2, 6 bases. The CDR3 extends over 14 amino acids. The germline V and J ends were trimmed by 2 bases and 7 bases, with 12 bases remaining between them. Germline CDR1 is MNHEY and CDR2 is SMNVEV (reference sequence).

This clone has ten or more counts. This chain links TRBV3-1 (or the pseudogene TRBV3-2) with TRBJ2-7, with D unclear. The CDR3 extends over 15 amino acids. Between the trimmed V and J ends, which lost 1 base and 3 bases, there was a span of 13 bases. Germline V gene lookup returns CDR1 LGHDT and CDR2 YNNKEL (reference sequence). The CDR3 region is CASSQGPGSYYEQYF. As DNA, the CDR3 is TGTGCCAGCAGCCAAGGACCAGGTTCTTACTACGAGCAGTACTTC.

This clone has only one observation. V gene TRBV2 combines with J gene TRBJ2-3, with 10 nucleotides matching TRBD1. The CDR3 runs to 15 residues. Germline CDR1 and CDR2: SNHLY and FYNNEI. V shed 2 bases and J 2 bases; nucleotides not matched to a gene: 1. The CDR3 sequence: CASSERQGATDTQYF. In nucleotides, the CDR3 is TGTGCCAGCAGTGAACGACAGGGGGCCACAGATACGCAGTATTTT.

This clone has just a few counts. V and J are TRBV5-6 and TRBJ2-7; unclear D gene. CDR1 SGHDT and CDR2 YYEEEE come from the germline V gene. The CDR3 runs 12 residues. Trimming stripped 3 bases from V and 4 bases from J, with 8 bases between. CDR3 loop: CASSSADYEQYF. DNA for the CDR3: TGTGCCAGCAGCTCTGCGGATTACGAGCAGTACTTC.

This rearrangement joins TRBV2 to TRBJ1-1; D may be TRBD1 (6 bases). V was pared by 4 bases and J by 0 bases, with 9 bases between. This CDR3 has 14 amino acids. Germline lookup yields CDR1 SNHLY and CDR2 FYNNEI. CDR3 DNA sequence: TGTGCCAGCAGTGTAGGGACAATGAACACTGAAGCTTTCTTT. It is translated as CASSVGTMNTEAFF.

Only one count was recorded for this clone. This sequence joins TRBV7-2 and TRBJ1-4; 7 bases match TRBD1. CDR3 length: 17 amino acids. With 5 bases clipped from V and 2 bases from J, the junction kept 11 bases outside the gene matches. Per germline, CDR1 SGHTA and CDR2 FQGNSA. The CDR3 is CASSPAQGRGTNEKLFF. For the CDR3, the DNA is TGTGCCAGCAGCCCTGCACAGGGGAGAGGGACTAATGAAAAACTGTTTTTT.

The rearrangement joins TRBV10-2 to TRBJ2-1; TRBD1 matches 8 bases. CDR1 is WSHSY, CDR2 SAAADI, per germline. V was clipped by 2 bases and J by 9 bases; unmatched bases: 12. The CDR3 runs to 16 residues. The CDR3 DNA reads as TGCGCCAGCAGTGAGCGAAGACCCAGGACAGGGCTTGAGCAGTTCTTC. It codes for CASSERRPRTGLEQFF.

The V and J genes are TRBV4-3 and TRBJ1-2; TRBD1 agrees at 8 bases. The length of the CDR3 is 16 residues. Germline V gives CDR1 LGHNA, CDR2 YSLEER. The ends lost 3 bases at V and 4 bases at J; junction bases unmatched: 10. CDR3 in DNA: TGCGCCAGCAGCCAGAGTTATCTGGACAGGGTCTATGGCTACACCTTC. Translated: CASSQSYLDRVYGYTF.

The genes are TRBV30 and TRBJ2-7; D is perhaps TRBD1 (5 bases). Germline V CDR1 and CDR2: GTSNPN, SVGIG (reference sequence). V dropped 0 bases and J dropped 5 bases, with 23 bases sitting between them. The CDR3 has 17 residues. CDR3 bases: TGTGCCTGGAGTGTACATCATCGCTGGCAGGGTGGCCACGAGCAGTACTTC. It translates to CAWSVHHRWQGGHEQYF.

The table lists this clone with a count of one. The genes are TRBV5-4 and TRBJ2-5; D is perhaps TRBD2 (6 bases). V was pared by 0 bases and J by 7 bases, with 19 bases between. Germline V gene data show CDR1 as SGHNT and CDR2 as YYREEE (reference sequence). This CDR3 has 16 residues. The CDR3 protein is CASSLGAGSLRGTQYF. The CDR3 DNA sequence: TGTGCCAGCAGCTTGGGAGCGGGCTCGCTAAGAGGGACCCAGTACTTC.

The chain combines TRBV7-2 with TRBJ2-5, with a tentative D call TRBD2 (6 bases). Deletions cut 10 bases from V and 5 bases from J, with 14 bases between. The CDR3 has 12 residues. Germline V CDR1 and CDR2: SGHTA, FQGNSA. The CDR3 protein is CAIALAGETQYF. The CDR3 region has the DNA TGTGCCATCGCACTAGCCGGGGAGACCCAGTACTTC.

The chain links TRBV5-6 to TRBJ1-6; a possible D gene is TRBD1 (6 bases). The CDR3 is 14 amino acids. V was shortened by 3 bases and J by 4 bases, with 8 bases between the two germline ends. Germline V lookup: CDR1 SGHDT, CDR2 YYEEEE. CDR3 nucleotide sequence: TGTGCCAGCAGCTCCACAGGGTATAATTCACCCCTCCACTTT. It codes for CASSSTGYNSPLHF.

The V call is TRBV11-2, the J call TRBJ2-2; 8 bases are a match to TRBD1. CDR3 length: 14 amino acids. After removal of 4 bases from V and 7 bases from J, the junction contained 5 bases not matched to a gene. Germline V gene data show CDR1 as SGHAT and CDR2 as FQNNGV. The chain's CDR3 is CASSYPGGVGELFF. Written as DNA, the CDR3 is TGTGCCAGCAGCTATCCAGGGGGCGTCGGGGAGCTGTTTTTT. The full variable domain, completed using reference TRBV11-2 and TRBJ2-2, is EAGVAQSPRYKIIEKRQSVAFWCNPISGHATLYWYQQILGQGPKLLIQFQNNGVVDDSQLPKDRFSAERLKGVDSTLKIQPAKLEDSAVYLCASSYPGGVGELFFGEGSRLTVL.

This chain joins TRBV2 and TRBJ1-2, with 7 bases lining up with TRBD1. The CDR3 totals 13 residues. J was trimmed by 2 bases and V by 6 bases; bases with no gene match: 3. Germline V CDR1 and CDR2: SNHLY, FYNNEI. This chain's CDR3 is CASSPRGNYGYTF. In DNA form, the CDR3 reads TGTGCCAGCAGCCCCAGGGGGAACTATGGCTACACCTTC. Combining the CDR3 with reference TRBV2 and TRBJ1-2 gives the whole variable domain EPEVTQTPSHQVTQMGQEVILRCVPISNHLYFYWYRQILGQKVEFLVSFYNNEISEKSEIFDDQFSVERPDGSNFTLKIRSTKLEDSAMYFCASSPRGNYGYTFGSGTRLTVV.

The CDR3 coding sequence is TGTGCCAGCAGCTTCCGCAGGGGACTAGCAGAACCTAGCACAGATACGCAGTATTTT. The encoded protein is CASSFRRGLAEPSTDTQYF. The chain links TRBV7-9 to TRBJ2-3; TRBD2 matches at 9 bases. Losses at the gene ends were 3 bases for V and 0 bases for J; bases not matched to a gene: 13. Germline V gives CDR1 SEHNR, CDR2 FQNEAQ (reference sequence). The CDR3 spans 19 residues.

The V gene is TRBV7-2, the J gene TRBJ1-6, with TRBD1 identical over 7 bases. Trimming took 5 bases from V and 3 from J; bases not matched to a gene: 4. The CDR3 contains 15 residues. Germline V CDR1 and CDR2: SGHTA, FQGNSA. In DNA form, the CDR3 reads TGTGCCAGCAGCGTCGGGACAGACTATAATTCACCCCTCCACTTT. It is translated as CASSVGTDYNSPLHF. The complete variable domain, with remaining parts taken from reference TRBV7-2 and TRBJ1-6, reads GAGVSQSPSNKVTEKGKDVELRCDPISGHTALYWYRQSLGQGLEFLIYFQGNSAPDKSGLPSDRFSAERTGGSVSTLTIQRTQQEDSAVYLCASSVGTDYNSPLHFGNGTRLTVT.

V gene TRBV29-1 combines with J gene TRBJ1-1; D unclear. V was cut by 3 bases and J by 2 bases, with 10 bases left in between. The CDR3 has 13 residues. The V gene's germline CDR1 is SQVTM and CDR2 ANQGSEA. In DNA, the CDR3 is TGCAGCGTTGACCATGGTAGAAACACTGAAGCTTTCTTT. Translated, it gives CSVDHGRNTEAFF.

The chain couples TRBV29-1 to TRBJ1-4; no definite D call. This CDR3 has 14 residues. From germline, CDR1 is SQVTM and CDR2 ANQGSEA. V was pared by 4 bases and J by 4 bases, with 13 bases between. The CDR3 region is CSVAGEPFNEKLFF. In nucleotides, the CDR3 is TGCAGCGTTGCCGGGGAGCCCTTTAATGAAAAACTGTTTTTT.

This chain uses TRBV7-2 with TRBJ2-7; 8 bases map to TRBD2. With 0 bases clipped from V and 4 bases from J, the junction kept 8 bases outside the gene matches. The CDR3 is 16 residues long. Germline CDR1 is SGHTA and CDR2 is FQGNSA. The CDR3 DNA follows: TGTGCCAGCAGCTTAGCGTTCGCGAGCGGGGGTTACGAGCAGTACTTC. It yields the protein CASSLAFASGGYEQYF.

The table lists this clone with a few counts. The J gene is TRBJ2-7, the V gene TRBV3-1 (or the pseudogene TRBV3-2); 7 bases agree with TRBD2. V trimming: 3 bases; J trimming: 2 bases; junction bases outside the gene matches: 10. The V gene's germline CDR1 is LGHDT and CDR2 YNNKEL (reference sequence). CDR3 size: 16 residues. The CDR3 sequence: CASSHESGVGTYEQYF. The CDR3 DNA is TGTGCCAGCAGCCATGAGAGCGGGGTAGGCACCTACGAGCAGTACTTC.

The CDR3 sequence: CASSQELRAGNEQYF. The CDR3 DNA reads as TGTGCCAGCAGCCAAGAACTTCGAGCCGGGAACGAGCAGTACTTC. The chain employs TRBV3-1 (or the pseudogene TRBV3-2) and TRBJ2-7, with D maybe TRBD2 (5 bases). Germline V gene lookup returns CDR1 LGHDT and CDR2 YNNKEL (reference sequence). The CDR3 spans 15 residues. The V gene lost 0 bases and the J gene lost 5 bases, with 14 bases spanning the gap.

This rearrangement joins TRBV6-2 or TRBV6-3 to TRBJ2-1; D possibly corresponds to TRBD2 (6 bases). V was shortened by 6 bases and J by 7 bases, with 22 bases between the two germline ends. The CDR3 runs to 16 residues. Germline CDR1 and CDR2: MNHEY and SVGEGT. This chain's CDR3 is CASSKMGGVARNEQFF. As DNA, the CDR3 is TGTGCCAGCAGCAAAATGGGCGGGGTCGCGAGGAATGAGCAGTTCTTC.